This entry is about one T cell receptor beta chain. Its antigen is not identified. Genomic DNA from each subset was divided evenly over several immunoSEQ plates. The method was immunoSEQ multiplex PCR; TCRdb's version includes in-frame clones alone and lacks a portion of them. This repertoire shows 2,500,000 or so clones, over 85% found once; its top ten account for around 0.37%. This CDR3 is built from 20 residues. The entry originates in a study of shared clonotypes between healthy human individuals. General study findings and limits: Compared with clonotypes that all four donors shared, non-shared clonotypes had lower generation probabilities.

This chain links TRBV12-2 with TRBJ2-7; TRBD2 reflects the table's D call only, with no check against the DNA. TRBV12-2 is designated a pseudogene. The sequenced material came from naive CD4+ T cells from PBMCs. Documented subset: CD45RA+ positively selected. This receptor was obtained from a man younger than 35 in good health. Some clones in this sample may be carry-over from other donors' samples. CDR3 in amino acids: CASRPLDVGSGRADSYEQYF. The CDR3 nucleotides are TGTGCAAGTCGCCCCCTTGACGTAGGTAGCGGGAGGGCTGATAGCTACGAGCAGTACTTC.